The 29 T cell receptor beta chains in this list originate from one sample, sequenced in a study of T cell repertoires in cytomegalovirus infection. The antigens for these receptors are not known. TCRdb called the reads again in MiXCR, with one record for every CDR3 protein. The table lists 200,000 to 250,000 distinct CDR3 sequences, about 38% of them singletons. Specimen: CD8+ T cells from cultured PBMCs, collected from culture after CMV antigen stimulation. Receptor source: a human donor in good health (CMV status not recorded). Some clones in this sample may be carry-over from other donors' samples.

The J gene is TRBJ1-1, the V gene TRBV11-2; 8 bases are shared with TRBD1. The CDR3 extends over 14 amino acids. V was pared by 2 bases and J by 12 bases, with 11 bases of the junction left unmatched. Germline CDR1 SGHAT, CDR2 FQNNGV. The CDR3 loop reads CASSLRDRSLNTFF. CDR3 sequence (DNA): TGTGCCAGCAGCTTAAGGGACAGGTCTTTAAATACTTTCTTT.

The table lists this clonotype with a few counts. The gene calls are TRBV12-3 or TRBV12-4 and TRBJ2-7; 8 nucleotides line up with TRBD1. The length of the CDR3 is 18 residues. Trimming at V came to 4 bases and at J to 0 bases, leaving 14 bases not matched to a gene. This chain's CDR3 is CASSSRSRQGRTSYEQYF. The CDR3 DNA sequence: TGTGCCAGCAGTTCTCGGTCTCGACAGGGGCGAACCTCCTACGAGCAGTACTTC.

This clonotype was counted only a few times. The rearrangement links TRBV5-1 to TRBJ2-2; TRBD1 might be the D (5 bases). CDR1 and CDR2 from the germline V gene are SGHRS and YFSETQ. The CDR3 runs 14 residues. The ends were cut back, 4 bases at V and 1 base at J, with 8 bases in the middle. As DNA, the CDR3 is TGCGCCAGCAGCGACAGACTGAACACCGGGGAGCTGTTTTTT. Translating it yields CASSDRLNTGELFF.

This clonotype was seen more than once but under ten times. The rearrangement uses TRBV19 and TRBJ1-4; 11 bases align to TRBD1. The CDR3 spans 18 residues. The junction had 6 bases not matched to a gene; V was cut back by 3 bases and J by 0 bases. Germline-derived CDR1 and CDR2 are LNHDA and SQIVND (reference sequence). CDR3 DNA sequence: TGTGCCAGTAGTATCCCCGGGACAGGGGGTGCAACTAATGAAAAACTGTTTTTT. Translated: CASSIPGTGGATNEKLFF.

The chain combines TRBV29-1 with TRBJ2-1, with 11 bases that match TRBD1. The J segment lost 3 bases and the V segment lost 5 bases, leaving 9 bases of the junction unmatched. The CDR3 length is 16 residues. The germline CDR1 and CDR2 sequences are SQVTM and ANQGSEA. CDR3 DNA sequence: TGCAGCGTTCCCCCGGGGGGACAGGGGGACTACAATGAGCAGTTCTTC. Amino acids: CSVPPGGQGDYNEQFF.

This clonotype was detected many times. This chain uses TRBV7-8 with TRBJ2-1; 10 bases match TRBD2. This CDR3 region has 19 residues. The V segment lost 5 bases and the J segment 7 bases; nucleotides outside the gene matches: 20. Germline CDR1 reads SGHVS; CDR2 reads FQNEAQ. CDR3 loop: CASSPLGPRFVSGGNEQFF. DNA for the CDR3: TGTGCCAGCAGCCCTTTAGGACCTCGGTTTGTTAGCGGGGGGAATGAGCAGTTCTTC.

This sequence joins TRBV29-1 and TRBJ2-1; D may be TRBD1 or TRBD2 (6 bases each). The CDR3 is 12 residues long. CDR1 is SQVTM and CDR2 is ANQGSEA in the germline V gene. The ends were cut back, 6 bases at V and 8 bases at J, with 14 bases in the middle. The CDR3 coding sequence is TGCAGCGTCCCCGAGGGGGGCGATGAGCAGTTCTTC. Translation: CSVPEGGDEQFF.

This clonotype has ten or more counts. The chain joins TRBV7-2 to TRBJ2-5; the D gene is possibly TRBD2 (6 bases). Germline V gene lookup returns CDR1 SGHTA and CDR2 FQGNSA. V was clipped by 2 bases and J by 4 bases, with 14 bases between them. This CDR3 comprises 15 residues. CDR3 sequence (DNA): TGTGCCAGCAGCTTAATCGACGGGAGTGGAGAGACCCAGTACTTC. It encodes CASSLIDGSGETQYF.

This clonotype was detected a few times. This chain connects TRBV12-3 or TRBV12-4 to TRBJ2-7; TRBD1 agrees at 8 bases. The ends lost 2 bases at V and 0 bases at J; junction bases unmatched: 6. This CDR3 contains 16 residues. CDR3 residues: CASSLRGQVVSYEQYF. The CDR3 DNA reads TGTGCCAGCAGTTTAAGGGGACAGGTTGTCTCCTACGAGCAGTACTTC.

This rearrangement joins TRBV27 to TRBJ1-4, with no clear D. The CDR3 has 13 residues. Germline V CDR1 and CDR2: MNHEY, SMNVEV (reference sequence). Trimming shortened V by 4 bases and J by 7 bases, and 10 bases separated the two germline ends. The CDR3 here is CASSYQTGEKLFF. The CDR3, as DNA: TGTGCCAGCAGTTACCAGACGGGTGAAAAACTGTTTTTT.

V usage is TRBV5-6 and J usage is TRBJ1-6, with D hard to call. CDR3 length: 15 amino acids. V was clipped by 1 base and J by 7 bases, with 12 bases between them. Looked up from germline, CDR1 is SGHDT and CDR2 is YYEEEE. The CDR3 protein is CASSLFGYGNSPLHF. DNA for the CDR3: TGTGCCAGCAGCTTGTTTGGATATGGGAATTCACCCCTCCACTTT.

V usage is TRBV12-3 or TRBV12-4 and J usage is TRBJ2-6; D gene unclear. This CDR3 has 14 amino acids. Trimming stripped 1 base from V and 11 bases from J, with 12 bases between. CDR3 sequence: CASSLEQWSDVLTF. As DNA, the CDR3 is TGTGCCAGCAGTTTAGAACAGTGGTCCGACGTCCTGACTTTC.

The chain is built from TRBV9 and TRBJ2-1; 10 positions match TRBD2. CDR3 size: 16 residues. The ends lost 3 bases at V and 7 bases at J; junction bases unmatched: 10. CDR1 is SGDLS and CDR2 is YYNGEE in the germline V gene. Here the CDR3 reads CASSAMSGGAKNEQFF. The CDR3 nucleotides are TGTGCCAGCAGCGCCATGAGCGGGGGGGCGAAAAATGAGCAGTTCTTC.

The chain joins TRBV20-1 to TRBJ2-1, with 14 bases matching TRBD2. This CDR3 has 14 residues. Looked up from germline, CDR1 is DFQATT and CDR2 is SNEGSKA (reference sequence). V gave up 6 bases and J gave up 7 bases; unmatched junction bases: 5. CDR3 in DNA: TGCAGTGCGCCACGACTAGCGGGAGGGAATGAGCAGTTCTTC. Its protein is CSAPRLAGGNEQFF.

Written as DNA, the CDR3 is TGTGCCAGCAGCTTAGGGGCAACTACAGGGCTGAGCTACACCTTC. It yields the protein CASSLGATTGLSYTF. The chain carries TRBV7-9 and TRBJ1-2; D is perhaps TRBD1 (6 bases). CDR3 length: 15 residues. Germline V gene lookup returns CDR1 SEHNR and CDR2 FQNEAQ (reference sequence). Trimming shortened V by 1 base and J by 9 bases, and 18 bases separated the two germline ends.

The V and J genes are TRBV7-9 and TRBJ2-2; TRBD2 aligns across 10 bases. J gave up 0 bases and V 5 bases, and 3 bases lay outside the gene matches. The V gene's germline CDR1 is SEHNR and CDR2 FQNEAQ (reference sequence). The length of the CDR3 is 16 residues. The CDR3, as DNA: TGTGCCAGCAGCCCGAGCGGGAGGGCGAACACCGGGGAGCTGTTTTTT. It is translated as CASSPSGRANTGELFF.

This clonotype has more than one count but fewer than ten. The chain uses TRBV6-5 and TRBJ2-5; perhaps D is TRBD1 or TRBD2 (5 bases each). With 5 bases removed from V and 2 bases from J, the gap between germline ends came to 21 bases. CDR3 length equals 17 residues. Germline CDR1 and CDR2: MNHEY and SVGAGI. The CDR3 loop is CASSDQRRDRLQETQYF. CDR3 sequence (DNA): TGTGCCAGCAGTGATCAGAGACGGGACCGCTTACAAGAGACCCAGTACTTC.

J is TRBJ2-2 and V is TRBV20-1; D call uncertain. With 6 bases removed from V and 3 bases from J, the gap between germline ends came to 14 bases. CDR1 is DFQATT and CDR2 is SNEGSKA in the germline V gene (reference sequence). The CDR3 length is 14 residues. CDR3 residues: CSARPSRYTGELFF. Here the CDR3 DNA reads TGCAGTGCCCGGCCCTCTAGGTACACCGGGGAGCTGTTTTTT.

V gene TRBV3-1 combines with J gene TRBJ2-2, with D uncertain. This CDR3 comprises 14 residues. V lost 5 bases, J lost 7 bases, and 14 bases lay in between. CDR1 is LGHDT, CDR2 YNNKEL, per germline (reference sequence). The CDR3 DNA follows: TGTGCCAGCAGCTTCTTGGTGGGCAACGGGGAGCTGTTTTTT. It is translated as CASSFLVGNGELFF. Combining the CDR3 with reference TRBV3-1 and TRBJ2-2 gives the whole variable domain DTAVSQTPKYLVTQMGNDKSIKCEQNLGHDTMYWYKQDSKKFLKIMFSYNNKELIINETVPNRFSPKSPDKAHLNLHINSLELGDSAVYFCASSFLVGNGELFFGEGSRLTVL.

This rearrangement joins TRBV7-6 to TRBJ2-1, with TRBD2 matching 10 bases. Per germline, CDR1 SGHVS and CDR2 FNYEAQ. The CDR3 length is 17 residues. With V trimmed by 1 base and J by 9 bases, 12 bases remained unmatched. CDR3 nucleotide sequence: TGTGCCAGCAGCTTAGAAGCTAGCGGGAGAAGTACCGGTGAGCAGTTCTTC. Its translation: CASSLEASGRSTGEQFF.

Only a few counts were recorded for this clonotype. The chain combines TRBV7-8 with TRBJ2-1, with a weak D call TRBD2 (7 bases). The CDR3 has 17 residues. The germline V and J ends were trimmed by 5 bases and 4 bases, with 21 bases remaining between them. Germline V gene lookup returns CDR1 SGHVS and CDR2 FQNEAQ. Here the CDR3 reads CASSPRVGRGPYNEQFF. The CDR3 nucleotides read TGTGCCAGCAGCCCGCGGGTTGGGCGGGGGCCTTACAATGAGCAGTTCTTC.

Note on this clonotype: Germline is not matched at one junction end, which may reflect a read error. The chain uses TRBV4-2 and TRBJ2-1; 10 positions agree with TRBD2. The CDR3 runs 17 residues. Germline V CDR1 and CDR2: LGHNA, YNFKEQ. The CDR3 loop is CARSQDSSSGGNNETFF. The CDR3 nucleotides are TGTGCCAGAAGCCAAGATTCATCTAGCGGGGGAAACAATGAGACGTTCTTC.

This chain connects TRBV7-9 to TRBJ2-1; D unclear. The V and J ends lost 2 bases and 7 bases respectively, with 6 bases between them. CDR1 is SEHNR and CDR2 is FQNEAQ in the germline V gene (reference sequence). This CDR3 spans 12 amino acids. DNA of the CDR3: TGTGCCAGCAGCTTAACGATGAATGAGCAGTTCTTC. Translated, it gives CASSLTMNEQFF.

The rearrangement links TRBV29-1 to TRBJ2-2; the D gene is possibly TRBD1 (5 bases). In germline, CDR1 is SQVTM, CDR2 ANQGSEA. The CDR3 runs to 15 residues. Trimming stripped 5 bases from V and 2 bases from J, with 15 bases between. The CDR3 reads CSVLRTGSNTGELFF. CDR3 in DNA: TGCAGCGTTCTTAGAACAGGCTCTAACACCGGGGAGCTGTTTTTT.

This clonotype was observed a handful of times. The chain uses TRBV25-1 and TRBJ1-1; 7 positions match TRBD1. This CDR3 region has 20 residues. Germline V lookup: CDR1 MGHDK, CDR2 SYGVNS. The junction had 21 bases not matched to a gene; V was cut back by 2 bases and J by 3 bases. In DNA form, the CDR3 reads TGTGCCAGCAGTGAAAGCTACGGGACAGCATACACCCCAAGGGACACTGAAGCTTTCTTT. As protein: CASSESYGTAYTPRDTEAFF.

The rearrangement joins TRBV24-1 to TRBJ1-5, with D perhaps matching TRBD1 (6 bases). From germline, CDR1 is KGHDR and CDR2 SFDVKD. V was clipped by 3 bases and J by 4 bases, with 15 bases between them. The CDR3 runs to 16 residues. The CDR3 region is CATSDPPQGRNQPQHF. The CDR3 DNA reads TGTGCCACCAGTGATCCCCCGCAGGGGAGAAATCAGCCCCAGCATTTT.

This clonotype has a handful of counts. This chain connects TRBV7-9 to TRBJ2-1, with 9 nucleotides matching TRBD1. V trimming: 4 bases; J trimming: 4 bases; junction bases outside the gene matches: 5. The CDR3 runs 15 residues. Germline V gives CDR1 SEHNR, CDR2 FQNEAQ (reference sequence). Here the CDR3 DNA reads TGTGCCAGCAGCTCCGGGACAGGGACATACAATGAGCAGTTCTTC. This sequence encodes CASSSGTGTYNEQFF.

The sample holds many counts of this clonotype. The rearrangement uses TRBV7-6 and TRBJ2-3; D possibly corresponds to TRBD2 (6 bases). The germline V gene encodes CDR1 SGHVS and CDR2 FNYEAQ. The CDR3 extends over 15 amino acids. V lost 5 bases, J lost 3 bases, and 15 bases lay in between. DNA for the CDR3: TGTGCCAGCAGCCCGACTAGAGGCCTAACAGATACGCAGTATTTT. Protein: CASSPTRGLTDTQYF.

The rearrangement uses TRBV12-3 or TRBV12-4 and TRBJ2-3; 8 bases map to TRBD2. The J segment lost 0 bases and the V segment lost 6 bases, leaving 8 bases of the junction unmatched. This CDR3 region has 16 residues. The CDR3: CASRPVAGRSTDTQYF. The CDR3 DNA is TGTGCCAGCAGGCCCGTAGCGGGGAGAAGCACAGATACGCAGTATTTT.